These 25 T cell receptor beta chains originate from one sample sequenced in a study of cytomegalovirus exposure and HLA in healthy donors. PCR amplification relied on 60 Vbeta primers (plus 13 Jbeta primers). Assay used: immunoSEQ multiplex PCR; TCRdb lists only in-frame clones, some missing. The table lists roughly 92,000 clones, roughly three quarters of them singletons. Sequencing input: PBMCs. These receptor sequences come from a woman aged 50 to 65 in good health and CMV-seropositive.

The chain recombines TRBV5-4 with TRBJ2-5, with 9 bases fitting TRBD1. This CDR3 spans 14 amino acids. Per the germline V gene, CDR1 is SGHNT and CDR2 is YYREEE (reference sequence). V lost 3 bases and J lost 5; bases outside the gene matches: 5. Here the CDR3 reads CASSSQGAGETQYF. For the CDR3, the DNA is TGTGCCAGCAGCTCACAGGGGGCGGGGGAGACCCAGTACTTC.

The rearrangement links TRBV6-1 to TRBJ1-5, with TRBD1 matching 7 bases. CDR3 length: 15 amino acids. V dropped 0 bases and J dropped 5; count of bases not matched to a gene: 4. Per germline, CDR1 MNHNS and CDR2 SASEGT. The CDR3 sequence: CASSEAIQGDQPQHF. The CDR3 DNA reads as TGTGCCAGCAGTGAAGCGATTCAGGGGGATCAGCCCCAGCATTTT.

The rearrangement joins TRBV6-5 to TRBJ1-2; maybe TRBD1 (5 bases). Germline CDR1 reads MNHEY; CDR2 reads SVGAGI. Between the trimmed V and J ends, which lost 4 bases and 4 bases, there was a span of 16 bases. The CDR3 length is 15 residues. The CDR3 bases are TGTGCCAGCAGTTCCCCGGGGGGTGGGGTCTATGGCTACACCTTC. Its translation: CASSSPGGGVYGYTF.

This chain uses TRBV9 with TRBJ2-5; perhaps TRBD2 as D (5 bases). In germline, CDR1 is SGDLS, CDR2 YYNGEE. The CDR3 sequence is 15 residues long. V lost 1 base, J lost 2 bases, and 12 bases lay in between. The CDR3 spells CASSVTTRVQETQYF. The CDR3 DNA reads TGTGCCAGCAGCGTAACCACGAGGGTACAAGAGACCCAGTACTTC.

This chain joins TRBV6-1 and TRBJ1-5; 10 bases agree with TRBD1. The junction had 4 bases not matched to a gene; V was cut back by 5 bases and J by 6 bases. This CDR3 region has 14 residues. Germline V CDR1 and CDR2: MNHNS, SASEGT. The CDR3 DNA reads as TGTGCCAGCAGTATCCGGGACAGGGGTCAGCCCCAGCATTTT. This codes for CASSIRDRGQPQHF.

CDR3 coding DNA: TGTGCCAGCAGTTACACTGCTGGGCAGACCCAGTACTTC. Translated, it gives CASSYTAGQTQYF. The chain couples TRBV6-6 to TRBJ2-5; no clear D. V lost 2 bases, J lost 6 bases, and 10 bases lay in between. The CDR3 is 13 residues long. Looked up from germline, CDR1 is MNHNY and CDR2 is SVGAGI (reference sequence).

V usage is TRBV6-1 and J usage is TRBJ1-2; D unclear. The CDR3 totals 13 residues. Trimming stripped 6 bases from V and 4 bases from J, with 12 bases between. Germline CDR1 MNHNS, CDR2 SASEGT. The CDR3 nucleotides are TGTGCCAGCAGCCAGGACGGGATCTATGGCTACACCTTC. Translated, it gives CASSQDGIYGYTF.

CDR3 nucleotides: TGTGCCAGCAGCCTGCTCACAGGGGCCGGTTCACCCCTCCACTTT. Translating gives CASSLLTGAGSPLHF. This chain joins TRBV7-9 and TRBJ1-6, with 7 nucleotides matching TRBD1. CDR1 SEHNR and CDR2 FQNEAQ come from the germline V gene (reference sequence). V dropped 5 bases and J dropped 9; count of bases not matched to a gene: 10. The CDR3 runs 15 residues.

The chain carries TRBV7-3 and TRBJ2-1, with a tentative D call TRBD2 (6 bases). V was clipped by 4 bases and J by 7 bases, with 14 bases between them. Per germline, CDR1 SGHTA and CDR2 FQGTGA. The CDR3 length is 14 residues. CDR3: CASSSTRDLNEQFF. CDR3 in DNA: TGTGCCAGCAGCTCGACTAGAGACTTGAATGAGCAGTTCTTC.

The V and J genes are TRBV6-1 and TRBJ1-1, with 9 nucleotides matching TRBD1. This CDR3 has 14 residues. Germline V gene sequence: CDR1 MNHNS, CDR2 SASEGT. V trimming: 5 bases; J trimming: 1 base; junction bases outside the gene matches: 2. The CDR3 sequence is CASSLQGANTEAFF. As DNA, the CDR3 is TGTGCCAGCAGTTTACAGGGGGCGAACACTGAAGCTTTCTTT.

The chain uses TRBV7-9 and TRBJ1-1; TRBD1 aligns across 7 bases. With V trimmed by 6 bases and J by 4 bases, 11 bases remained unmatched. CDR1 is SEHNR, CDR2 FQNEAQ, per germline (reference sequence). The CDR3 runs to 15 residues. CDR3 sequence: CASSSLSGGSTEAFF. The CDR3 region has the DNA TGTGCCAGCAGTTCCCTCTCAGGGGGTAGCACTGAAGCTTTCTTT.

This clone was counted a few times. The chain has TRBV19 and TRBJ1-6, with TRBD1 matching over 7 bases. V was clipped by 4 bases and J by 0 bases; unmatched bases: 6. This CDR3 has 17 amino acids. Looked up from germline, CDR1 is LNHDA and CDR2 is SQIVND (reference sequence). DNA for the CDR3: TGTGCCAGTAGTACTCGGGACAGAAGCTCCTATAATTCACCCCTCCACTTT. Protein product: CASSTRDRSSYNSPLHF.

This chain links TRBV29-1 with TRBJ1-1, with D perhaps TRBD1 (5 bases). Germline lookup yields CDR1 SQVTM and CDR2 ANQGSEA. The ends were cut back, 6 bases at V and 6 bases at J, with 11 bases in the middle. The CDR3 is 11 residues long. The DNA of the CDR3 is TGCAGCGTGGGTCCGGGGGCTGAAGCTTTCTTT. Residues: CSVGPGAEAFF.

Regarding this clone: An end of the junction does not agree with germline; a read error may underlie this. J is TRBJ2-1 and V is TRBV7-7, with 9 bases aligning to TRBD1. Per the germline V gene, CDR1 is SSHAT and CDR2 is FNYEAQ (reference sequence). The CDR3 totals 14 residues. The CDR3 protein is CASSPGTGRNEQFF. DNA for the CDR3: TGTGCTAGCAGCCCCGGGACAGGGCGGAATGAGCAGTTCTTC.

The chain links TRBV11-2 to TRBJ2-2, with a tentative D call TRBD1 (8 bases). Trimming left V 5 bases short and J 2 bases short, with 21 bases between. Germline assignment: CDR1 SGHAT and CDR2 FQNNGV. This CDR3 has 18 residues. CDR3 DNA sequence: TGTGCCAGCAGCCTAAGGGGGGGGACAGGCCAAAACACCGGGGAGCTGTTTTTT. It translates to CASSLRGGTGQNTGELFF.

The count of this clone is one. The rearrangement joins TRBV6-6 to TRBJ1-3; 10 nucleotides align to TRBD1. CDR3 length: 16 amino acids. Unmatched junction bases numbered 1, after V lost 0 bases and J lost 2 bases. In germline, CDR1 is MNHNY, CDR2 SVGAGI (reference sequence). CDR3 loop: CASSYSGTGAGNTIYF. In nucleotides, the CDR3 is TGTGCCAGCAGTTACTCCGGGACAGGGGCTGGAAACACCATATATTTT.

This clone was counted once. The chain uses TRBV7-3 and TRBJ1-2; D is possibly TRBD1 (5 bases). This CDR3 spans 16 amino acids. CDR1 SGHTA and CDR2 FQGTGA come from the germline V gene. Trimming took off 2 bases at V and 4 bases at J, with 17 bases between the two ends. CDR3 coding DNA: TGTGCCAGCAGCTTAGGCGGCTCCGGAGGGGTCTATGGCTACACCTTC. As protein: CASSLGGSGGVYGYTF.

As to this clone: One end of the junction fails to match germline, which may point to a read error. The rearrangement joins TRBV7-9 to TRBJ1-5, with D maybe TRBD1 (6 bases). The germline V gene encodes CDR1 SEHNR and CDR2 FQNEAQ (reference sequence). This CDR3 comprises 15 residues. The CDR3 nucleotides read TGTTCCAGCAGCCCCGCAGGGGCAGGCAATCAGCCCCAGCATTTT. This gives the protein CSSSPAGAGNQPQHF.

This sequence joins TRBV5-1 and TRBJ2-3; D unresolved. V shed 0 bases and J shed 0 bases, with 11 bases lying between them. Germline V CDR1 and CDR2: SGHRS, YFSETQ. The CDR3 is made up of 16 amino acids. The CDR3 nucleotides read TGCGCCAGCAGCTTGGTCGAGCGATTTAGCACAGATACGCAGTATTTT. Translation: CASSLVERFSTDTQYF.

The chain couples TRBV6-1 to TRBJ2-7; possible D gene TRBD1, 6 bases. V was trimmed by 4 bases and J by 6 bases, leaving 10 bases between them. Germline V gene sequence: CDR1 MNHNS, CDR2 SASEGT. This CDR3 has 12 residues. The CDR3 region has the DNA TGTGCCAGCAGTGTGATCAGGGGCGAGCAGTACGTC. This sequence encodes CASSVIRGEQYV.

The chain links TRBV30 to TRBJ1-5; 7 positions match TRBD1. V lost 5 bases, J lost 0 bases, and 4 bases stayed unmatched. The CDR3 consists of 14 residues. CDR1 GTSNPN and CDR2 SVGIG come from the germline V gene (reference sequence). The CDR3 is CAWGGGYSNQPQHF. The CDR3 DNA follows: TGTGCCTGGGGAGGGGGCTATAGCAATCAGCCCCAGCATTTT.

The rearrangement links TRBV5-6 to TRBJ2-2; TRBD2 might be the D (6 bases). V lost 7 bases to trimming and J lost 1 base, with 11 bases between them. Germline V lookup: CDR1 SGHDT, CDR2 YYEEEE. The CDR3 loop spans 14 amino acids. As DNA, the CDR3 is TGTGCCAGCTACCGGGAGATGAACACCGGGGAGCTGTTTTTT. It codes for CASYREMNTGELFF.

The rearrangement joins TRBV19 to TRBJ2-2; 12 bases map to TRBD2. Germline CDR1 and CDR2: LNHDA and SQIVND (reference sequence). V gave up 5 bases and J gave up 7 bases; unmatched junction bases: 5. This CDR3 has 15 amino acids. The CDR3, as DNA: TGTGCCAGTAGTGGTTCTAGCGGGGGGGTCGGGGAGCTGTTTTTT. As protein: CASSGSSGGVGELFF.

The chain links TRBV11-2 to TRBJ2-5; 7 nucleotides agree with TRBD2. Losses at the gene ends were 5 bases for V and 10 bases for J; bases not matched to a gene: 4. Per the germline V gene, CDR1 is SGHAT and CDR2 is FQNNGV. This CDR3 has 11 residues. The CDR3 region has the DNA TGTGCCAGCAGCCCGTCGGGGGGCCAGTACTTC. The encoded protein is CASSPSGGQYF.

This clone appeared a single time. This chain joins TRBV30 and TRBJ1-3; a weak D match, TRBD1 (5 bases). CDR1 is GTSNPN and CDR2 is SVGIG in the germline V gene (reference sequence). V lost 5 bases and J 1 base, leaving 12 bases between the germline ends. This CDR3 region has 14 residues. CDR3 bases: TGTGCCTGGGGGTCAGGGCCTTCTGGAAACACCATATATTTT. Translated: CAWGSGPSGNTIYF. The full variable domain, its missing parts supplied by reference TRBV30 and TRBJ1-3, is SQTIHQWPATLVQPVGSPLSLECTVEGTSNPNLYWYRQAAGRGLQLLFYSVGIGQISSEVPQNLSASRPQDRQFILSSKKLLLSDSGFYLCAWGSGPSGNTIYFGEGSWLTVV.